This T cell receptor (beta chain) was recorded in a study of T cell responses to AZD1222 COVID-19 vaccine. Clones were read by immunoSEQ multiplex PCR, and TCRdb kept only the in-frame ones, dropping some. The table records 87,000 or so clones, nearly 90% of them present only once. Findings and limits, study-wide: Reports indicate that nearly half of spike-specific TCRs are directed at unmutated variant regions. The study sampled repertoires only after the peak T cell response. Researchers report vaccine-associated CD4 TCRs spanning spike, with dominance at 160-218 and 743-854. Spike-specific TCR breadth and depth rose after two AZD1222 doses.

A note on this clone: Its antigen remains unidentified.

CDR1 is SGHTA, CDR2 FQGTGA, per germline. Trimming cost V 0 bases and J 5 bases, with 14 bases left between them. The CDR3 spans 15 residues. The sample consisted of peripheral blood, taken on day 0 of AZD1222 vaccination. J is TRBJ2-7 and V is TRBV7-3, with D perhaps TRBD1 or TRBD2 (5 bases each). The receptor's source is an adult in good health. The CDR3 loop reads CASSLTGGNKDEQYF. Written as DNA, the CDR3 is TGTGCCAGCAGCTTAACTGGGGGAAATAAGGACGAGCAGTACTTC.